This record concerns one T cell receptor beta chain sequence. The sample is drawn from a study of T cell responses to AZD1222 COVID-19 vaccine. Profiled with immunoSEQ multiplex PCR; TCRdb holds only in-frame clones, not every one. The repertoire holds about 110,000 clones, with around 84% as singletons. This CDR3 contains 14 residues. V lost 3 bases and J 7 bases, leaving 13 bases between the germline ends. From germline, CDR1 is SNHLY and CDR2 FYNNEI. The chain uses TRBV2 and TRBJ1-3; D possibly corresponds to TRBD1 (6 bases). The receptor comes from an adult in good health. This sample comprised peripheral blood, obtained on day 0 of AZD1222 vaccination. CDR3 in amino acids: CASSDTTTGNTIYF. Written as DNA, the CDR3 is TGTGCCAGCAGTGACACGACCACAGGGAACACCATATATTTT.